The clone carrying this T cell receptor (beta chain) was seen only a few times. The CDR3 extends over 11 amino acids. Germline V gene sequence: CDR1 LGHDT, CDR2 YNNKEL (reference sequence). The V end was cut by 7 bases, the J end by 7 bases, with 8 bases between. The record originates from a study of blood T cells in healthy people across ages. For the second PCR, which ran for roughly 6 to 12 cycles, a sample-barcoded 5' primer and a J-beta primer mix were used. One entry per CDR3 protein, called by TCRdb with MiXCR from the 5' RACE reads. There are 910,000 or so distinct CDR3 sequences in the sample; roughly half occur only once, and 20% to 25% lies in the top ten.

V gene TRBV3-1 combines with J gene TRBJ2-4; D not certain. This sequence originates from a woman aged 55-69 years in good health. Sequences were obtained from blood. The CDR3 DNA sequence: TGTGCCAGCACCCACCACAACATTCAGTACTTC. This sequence encodes CASTHHNIQYF.